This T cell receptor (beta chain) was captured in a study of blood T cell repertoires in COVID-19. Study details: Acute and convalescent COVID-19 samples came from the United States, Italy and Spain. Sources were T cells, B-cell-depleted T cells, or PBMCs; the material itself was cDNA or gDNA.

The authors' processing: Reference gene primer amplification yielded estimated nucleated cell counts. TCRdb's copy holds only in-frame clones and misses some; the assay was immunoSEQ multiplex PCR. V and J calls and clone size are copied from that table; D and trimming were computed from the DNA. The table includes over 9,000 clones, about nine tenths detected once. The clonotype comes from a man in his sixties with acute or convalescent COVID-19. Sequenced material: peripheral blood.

This chain's CDR3 is CASSPSPSSGGTSYEQYF. CDR3 DNA: TGCGCCAGCAGCCCGTCCCCCTCTAGCGGGGGGACCTCCTACGAGCAGTACTTC. The rearrangement joins TRBV4-1 to TRBJ2-7, with 11 nucleotides matching TRBD2. Trimming removed 4 bases from V and 0 bases from J; junction bases left unmatched: 11. Germline CDR1 and CDR2: MGHRA and YSYEKL. The CDR3 is 18 residues long.